The 4 T cell receptor beta chains given below trace back to one sample, sequenced in a study of blood T cells in healthy people across ages. Through a sample-barcoded 5' primer and a J-beta primer mix, a second PCR was run for roughly 6 to 12 cycles. A single record per CDR3 protein comes from TCRdb applying MiXCR to the 5' RACE reads. The table lists fewer than 2,000,000 distinct CDR3 sequences, about 31% of them singletons. Sequencing was carried out using blood. The receptors derive from a woman aged 25 to 45 in good health.

The chain is built from TRBV25-1 and TRBJ2-1; D uncertain. Trimming stripped 3 bases from V and 12 bases from J, with 21 bases between. The CDR3 totals 15 residues. CDR1 is MGHDK, CDR2 SYGVNS, per germline. The CDR3 spells CASSDPRGPIFWQFF. The CDR3 nucleotides read TGTGCCAGCAGTGACCCCCGAGGACCGATATTCTGGCAGTTCTTC.

This clonotype was seen more than once but under ten times. The chain employs TRBV27 and TRBJ1-5; TRBD1 might be the D (5 bases). The CDR3 is made up of 15 amino acids. In germline, CDR1 is MNHEY, CDR2 SMNVEV (reference sequence). With 7 bases removed from V and 0 bases from J, the gap between germline ends came to 13 bases. CDR3 region: CASKPGRYSNQPQHF. CDR3 bases: TGTGCCAGCAAACCAGGGAGATATAGCAATCAGCCCCAGCATTTT.

The rearrangement uses TRBV6-6 and TRBJ1-2, with D perhaps TRBD1 (5 bases). The CDR3 is 12 residues long. Per the germline V gene, CDR1 is MNHNY and CDR2 is SVGAGI (reference sequence). V lost 6 bases and J 7 bases, leaving 12 bases between the germline ends. DNA of the CDR3: TGTGCCAGCAGCGCTGGTAGGGGTGGCTACACCTTC. Its translation: CASSAGRGGYTF.

The CDR3: CASSPGDGYHEQYF. The CDR3 region has the DNA TGTGCCAGCAGTCCTGGGGACGGGTACCACGAGCAGTACTTC. This chain connects TRBV27 to TRBJ2-7; D is perhaps TRBD1 or TRBD2 (5 bases each). Per the germline V gene, CDR1 is MNHEY and CDR2 is SMNVEV (reference sequence). Trimming removed 5 bases from V and 5 bases from J, with 16 bases in between. This CDR3 comprises 14 residues.